These 31 T cell receptor beta chains were sequenced from one sample in a study of radiation and T cells in renal cell carcinoma. Repertoires were generated with immunoSEQ multiplex PCR, while TCRdb's copy carries only in-frame clones and drops some. This table holds 95,000 to 150,000 clones, 81% found once. Noted time point: blood 2 weeks post-SBRT. Treatment noted: 15 Gy SBRT to primary tumor, nephrectomy 4 weeks later. The material was blood, obtained from a patient whose treatment included radiotherapy and nephrectomy. All receptors derive from a man aged 50 to 59 with renal cell carcinoma.

This clone appeared once. The chain carries TRBV7-3 and TRBJ2-2; a weak D match, TRBD1 (5 bases). CDR1 and CDR2 from the germline V gene are SGHTA and FQGTGA. V lost 3 bases and J 7 bases, leaving 12 bases between the germline ends. The CDR3 is made up of 14 amino acids. Written as DNA, the CDR3 is TGTGCCAGCAGCTTTGGTCAGGGCCGCGGGGAGCTGTTTTTT. This gives the protein CASSFGQGRGELFF.

This rearrangement joins TRBV5-4 to TRBJ2-1; D gene ambiguous. The V and J ends lost 3 bases and 4 bases respectively, with 2 bases between them. This CDR3 spans 11 amino acids. CDR1 is SGHNT, CDR2 YYREEE, per germline (reference sequence). The CDR3 sequence is CASSSYNEQFF. The CDR3 bases are TGTGCCAGCAGCTCGTACAATGAGCAGTTCTTC.

The chain has TRBV18 and TRBJ2-7; no definite D call. Trimming left V 2 bases short and J 4 bases short, with 18 bases between. This CDR3 spans 16 amino acids. Looked up from germline, CDR1 is KGHSH and CDR2 is LQKENI. CDR3 in amino acids: CASSPIASEAGYEQYF. Here the CDR3 DNA reads TGTGCCAGCTCACCAATTGCCTCCGAGGCCGGGTACGAGCAGTACTTC.

The rearrangement joins TRBV5-4 to TRBJ2-5; TRBD2 is a possible D gene (7 bases). Germline V CDR1 and CDR2: SGHNT, YYREEE (reference sequence). The CDR3 is 16 amino acids. The V gene lost 1 base and the J gene lost 0 bases, with 13 bases spanning the gap. As DNA, the CDR3 is TGTGCCAGCAGCTTGAAGGGGGGGATAAACCAAGAGACCCAGTACTTC. Residues: CASSLKGGINQETQYF. The entire variable domain, with the rest obtained from reference TRBV5-4 and TRBJ2-5, is as follows: ETGVTQSPTHLIKTRGQQVTLRCSSQSGHNTVSWYQQALGQGPQFIFQYYREEENGRGNFPPRFSGLQFPNYSSELNVNALELDDSALYLCASSLKGGINQETQYFGPGTRLLVL.

This clone has only a few counts. The chain is built from TRBV20-1 and TRBJ1-2; D ambiguous. Germline V gene lookup returns CDR1 DFQATT and CDR2 SNEGSKA (reference sequence). V was clipped by 4 bases and J by 3 bases, with 0 bases between them. The CDR3 has 9 amino acids. This CDR3 is CSANYGYTF. The CDR3 region has the DNA TGCAGTGCTAACTATGGCTACACCTTC.

This chain joins TRBV6-4 and TRBJ2-1, with 14 bases that match TRBD2. Germline V lookup: CDR1 MRHNA, CDR2 SNTAGT. This CDR3 is 16 amino acids long. The V segment lost 6 bases and the J segment 7 bases; nucleotides outside the gene matches: 8. CDR3 coding DNA: TGTGCCAGCAGCGATACCGGGACTAGCGGGAGAAATGAGCAGTTCTTC. This translates into CASSDTGTSGRNEQFF.

Details on this clone: Here the CDR3 omits its conserved ending phenylalanine or tryptophan, so a read error is the likely source. No DNA is shown, since the ends of the CDR3 on it are uncertain; the CDR3 is the one TCRdb lists. This rearrangement joins TRBV6-1 to TRBJ1-1. The CDR3 extends over 14 residues, inclusive of both ends. From germline, CDR1 is MNHNS and CDR2 SASEGT. The CDR3 loop is CASSAQADGRDWVI.

The V gene is TRBV30, the J gene TRBJ1-2, with 11 bases matching TRBD1. After removal of 6 bases from V and 4 bases from J, the junction contained 1 base not matched to a gene. CDR1 is GTSNPN and CDR2 is SVGIG in the germline V gene (reference sequence). This CDR3 contains 12 residues. CDR3: CACGTGGYGYTF. In nucleotides, the CDR3 is TGTGCCTGCGGGACAGGGGGCTATGGCTACACCTTC.

V usage is TRBV6-6 and J usage is TRBJ2-7; 9 bases match TRBD1. The CDR3 sequence is 15 residues long. CDR1 and CDR2 (germline): MNHNY, SVGAGI (reference sequence). The V and J ends lost 4 bases and 6 bases, in that order; junction bases with no gene match: 10. Written as DNA, the CDR3 is TGTGCCAGCAGTTTAACAGGGGGCGCGGGTAGCGAGCAGTACTTC. This sequence encodes CASSLTGGAGSEQYF.

The V and J genes are TRBV30 and TRBJ2-1; 12 positions match TRBD1. Germline V CDR1 and CDR2: GTSNPN, SVGIG (reference sequence). The CDR3 runs to 13 residues. Unmatched junction bases numbered 3, after V lost 3 bases and J lost 9 bases. The CDR3 region has the DNA TGTGCCTGGAGGGGACAGGGGGCATTTGAGCAGTTCTTC. Translated: CAWRGQGAFEQFF.

V usage is TRBV30 and J usage is TRBJ1-4; TRBD1 might be the D (5 bases). CDR1 is GTSNPN and CDR2 is SVGIG in the germline V gene (reference sequence). V lost 4 bases and J 10 bases, leaving 25 bases between the germline ends. CDR3 length: 16 residues. Here the CDR3 DNA reads TGTGCCTGGACTCATACCGGGACGCCCTACGATGGAAAACTGTTTTTT. Its translation: CAWTHTGTPYDGKLFF.

This sequence joins TRBV13 and TRBJ2-5, with a weak D call TRBD2 (7 bases). From germline, CDR1 is PRHDT and CDR2 FYEKMQ (reference sequence). V dropped 6 bases and J dropped 5 bases, with 13 bases sitting between them. The CDR3 has 13 amino acids. CDR3 residues: CASSKGGRETQYF. CDR3 in DNA: TGTGCCAGCAGTAAGGGGGGGCGTGAGACCCAGTACTTC.

This chain uses TRBV5-1 with TRBJ2-3; D is uncertain. Trimming took 4 bases from V and 0 from J, leaving 12 bases between them. The CDR3 totals 15 residues. The germline CDR1 and CDR2 sequences are SGHRS and YFSETQ. The CDR3 DNA follows: TGCGCCAGCAGCAGGACGGTCACAAGCACAGATACGCAGTATTTT. This gives the protein CASSRTVTSTDTQYF.

The chain has TRBV10-1 and TRBJ1-4, with TRBD1 matching over 8 bases. J lost 4 bases, V lost 3 bases, and 4 bases had no gene match. The CDR3 spans 15 residues. CDR1 and CDR2 (germline): WNHNN, SYGVQD (reference sequence). The CDR3: CASSDAGGCNEKLFF. CDR3 DNA: TGCGCCAGCAGTGACGCAGGGGGCTGTAATGAAAAACTGTTTTTT.

This sequence joins TRBV5-1 and TRBJ2-1, with unresolved D. Germline values: CDR1 SGHRS, CDR2 YFSETQ. The CDR3 is 13 residues long. Trimming stripped 4 bases from V and 6 bases from J, with 11 bases between. CDR3 sequence: CASSHRALNEQFF. The CDR3 DNA reads TGCGCCAGCAGCCACCGGGCTCTCAATGAGCAGTTCTTC.

In this sample, this clone turned up a few times. The chain joins TRBV2 to TRBJ1-2, with a weak D call TRBD1 (5 bases). V was cut by 3 bases and J by 0 bases, with 14 bases left in between. The CDR3 has 16 residues. Germline CDR1 is SNHLY and CDR2 is FYNNEI. Written as DNA, the CDR3 is TGTGCCAGCAGTGAGGGACCAAACCCAGCTAACTATGGCTACACCTTC. It translates to CASSEGPNPANYGYTF.

This clone was detected many times. The CDR3 reads CASSTGTGGSNEKLFF. The CDR3 DNA reads as TGTGCCAGCAGCACCGGGACAGGGGGCTCTAATGAAAAACTGTTTTTT. V is TRBV5-6 and J is TRBJ1-4; TRBD1 aligns across 12 bases. CDR3 size: 16 residues. CDR1 SGHDT and CDR2 YYEEEE come from the germline V gene. The junction had 4 bases not matched to a gene; V was cut back by 4 bases and J by 3 bases. Using reference TRBV5-6 and TRBJ1-4 for the parts outside the CDR3, the full variable domain is DAGVTQSPTHLIKTRGQQVTLRCSPKSGHDTVSWYQQALGQGPQFIFQYYEEEERQRGNFPDRFSGHQFPNYSSELNVNALLLGDSALYLCASSTGTGGSNEKLFFGSGTQLSVL.

The rearrangement joins TRBV27 to TRBJ2-7; 8 bases match TRBD1. This CDR3 is built from 15 residues. V was clipped by 5 bases and J by 3 bases; unmatched bases: 9. Germline V gives CDR1 MNHEY, CDR2 SMNVEV (reference sequence). CDR3 bases: TGTGCCAGCAGTCTAATTGGGACAGGCGGCTACGAGCAGTACTTC. Translated, it gives CASSLIGTGGYEQYF.

In its sample, this clone was seen once. The chain uses TRBV27 and TRBJ2-7; the D gene is possibly TRBD2 (6 bases). Germline V gives CDR1 MNHEY, CDR2 SMNVEV (reference sequence). V lost 6 bases to trimming and J lost 1 base, with 13 bases between them. CDR3 length: 14 amino acids. The CDR3, as DNA: TGTGCCAGCAGCGCCGGGGGACCATCCTACGAGCAGTACTTC. Its protein is CASSAGGPSYEQYF.

The chain combines TRBV28 with TRBJ1-1, with 9 bases identical to TRBD1. The germline V gene encodes CDR1 MDHEN and CDR2 SYDVKM. The CDR3 has 14 residues. V was pared by 0 bases and J by 4 bases, with 0 bases of the junction left unmatched. CDR3 in amino acids: CASSLWDRGTEAFF. CDR3 sequence (DNA): TGTGCCAGCAGTTTATGGGACAGGGGCACTGAAGCTTTCTTT. The complete variable domain, with remaining parts taken from reference TRBV28 and TRBJ1-1, reads DVKVTQSSRYLVKRTGEKVFLECVQDMDHENMFWYRQDPGLGLRLIYFSYDVKMKEKGDIPEGYSVSREKKERFSLILESASTNQTSMYLCASSLWDRGTEAFFGQGTRLTVV.

The V gene is TRBV28, the J gene TRBJ1-2, with a possible D match to TRBD1 (5 bases). Germline assignment: CDR1 MDHEN and CDR2 SYDVKM. Deletions cut 4 bases from V and 3 bases from J, with 9 bases between. CDR3 size: 13 residues. CDR3 sequence reads: CASSSRGDYGYTF. The CDR3 DNA sequence: TGTGCCAGCAGTTCCCGGGGGGACTATGGCTACACCTTC.

J is TRBJ2-1 and V is TRBV6-5; TRBD2 matches at 8 bases. Trimming removed 2 bases from V and 10 bases from J; junction bases left unmatched: 10. Germline CDR1 and CDR2: MNHEY and SVGAGI. The CDR3 runs 15 residues. Here the CDR3 reads CASSYQGLGPWEQFF. The CDR3 nucleotides are TGTGCCAGCAGTTACCAGGGACTAGGGCCGTGGGAGCAGTTCTTC.

This chain joins TRBV6-6 and TRBJ2-5; D is uncertain. CDR1 and CDR2 (germline): MNHNY, SVGAGI (reference sequence). The CDR3 runs to 15 residues. V was trimmed by 4 bases and J by 1 base, leaving 13 bases between them. CDR3 bases: TGTGCCAGCAGTTCCACATTGTTTGGCCAAGAGACCCAGTACTTC. Translated, it gives CASSSTLFGQETQYF.

The CDR3 DNA reads TGCGCCAGCAGCCAAGATCCCGGTCAGCCCCAGCATTTT. It specifies CASSQDPGQPQHF. V usage is TRBV4-1 and J usage is TRBJ1-5; no firm D call. Germline assignment: CDR1 MGHRA and CDR2 YSYEKL. The CDR3 has 13 residues. The V gene lost 0 bases and the J gene lost 6 bases, with 6 bases spanning the gap.

The chain links TRBV2 to TRBJ2-3, with 7 bases aligning to TRBD2. V lost 6 bases to trimming and J lost 2 bases; unmatched junction nucleotides: 11. CDR1 and CDR2 (germline): SNHLY, FYNNEI. The CDR3 length is 16 residues. The CDR3 region is CASSARSGVFTDTQYF. The CDR3 DNA follows: TGTGCCAGCAGCGCTCGAAGCGGGGTATTCACAGATACGCAGTATTTT.

The genes are TRBV11-2 and TRBJ1-1; unclear D gene. The CDR3 sequence is 13 residues long. The V end lost 3 bases, the J end lost 1 base, and 6 bases lay between the germline ends. Per germline, CDR1 SGHAT and CDR2 FQNNGV. DNA of the CDR3: TGTGCCAGCAGCTTTAACGAGAACACTGAAGCTTTCTTT. It codes for CASSFNENTEAFF.

This chain uses TRBV6-6 with TRBJ2-1; no reliable D call. CDR3 length: 12 amino acids. The ends were cut back, 6 bases at V and 8 bases at J, with 11 bases in the middle. In germline, CDR1 is MNHNY, CDR2 SVGAGI (reference sequence). The CDR3 reads CASRGMQDEQFF. Here the CDR3 DNA reads TGTGCCAGCAGGGGAATGCAAGATGAGCAGTTCTTC.

The CDR3: CASSATTYNEQFF. CDR3 DNA sequence: TGTGCCAGCAGCGCAACGACCTACAATGAGCAGTTCTTC. This sequence joins TRBV9 and TRBJ2-1; D remains unclear. V dropped 3 bases and J dropped 2 bases, with 6 bases sitting between them. The CDR3 covers 13 residues. The germline V gene has CDR1 SGDLS and CDR2 YYNGEE.

V is TRBV6-6 and J is TRBJ2-5; D gene unclear. V gave up 6 bases and J gave up 5 bases, with 10 bases separating them. CDR1 MNHNY and CDR2 SVGAGI come from the germline V gene (reference sequence). The CDR3 sequence is 12 residues long. The CDR3 here is CASRGGLETQYF. The CDR3 DNA follows: TGTGCCAGCAGGGGTGGGCTGGAGACCCAGTACTTC.

This chain joins TRBV11-2 and TRBJ2-7, with TRBD2 as a possible D gene (6 bases). Germline V gene sequence: CDR1 SGHAT, CDR2 FQNNGV. This CDR3 region has 16 residues. The germline V and J ends were trimmed by 5 bases and 3 bases, with 20 bases remaining between them. The CDR3 region is CASSRTAAGRHYEQYF. As DNA, the CDR3 is TGTGCCAGCAGCCGAACCGCCGCGGGGCGTCACTACGAGCAGTACTTC. Full variable domain (rest looked up from reference TRBV11-2 and TRBJ2-7): EAGVAQSPRYKIIEKRQSVAFWCNPISGHATLYWYQQILGQGPKLLIQFQNNGVVDDSQLPKDRFSAERLKGVDSTLKIQPAKLEDSAVYLCASSRTAAGRHYEQYFGPGTRLTVT.

V gene TRBV28 combines with J gene TRBJ1-5; no definite D call. Germline assignment: CDR1 MDHEN and CDR2 SYDVKM. The CDR3 covers 14 residues. V shed 3 bases and J shed 2 bases, with 8 bases lying between them. The CDR3 here is CASSFPPGNQPQHF. The CDR3 nucleotides are TGTGCCAGCAGTTTCCCCCCGGGCAATCAGCCCCAGCATTTT.